Sequencing of this T cell receptor beta chain was carried out in a study of shared clonotypes between healthy human individuals (TCRdb year 2020). Background for the entire study: A few men and two women, aged 18 to 49 years, made up the cohort. Leukapheresis yielded between about 0.85 and 10 billion PBMCs per donor. To estimate repertoire size and how much clonotypes are shared between individuals, the study performed deep sequencing of blood TCR repertoires from 4 to 6 healthy adults. Different laboratories and diverse techniques were used to prepare libraries and sequence TCR repertoires, to increase sequencing depth and limit assay-specific biases. For each donor, CD4 naive and CD4 memory were each given three plates, CD8 naive was given two plates, and CD8 memory was given one plate. The study at large found these results: Naive subsets generally had larger estimated clonotype richness than memory subsets. Across four donors, around 5% of naive CD4, approximately 3.5% of naive CD8, under 2.5% of memory CD4, and approximately 0.4% of memory CD8 clonotypes were shared. Because the study included only a small number of donors, the genetic and exposure-history diversity represented was limited. Rarefaction of sorted-subset datasets indicated incomplete sequencing despite the large sequencing depth. Sampling was restricted to blood, and TCR repertoires in tissue are likely to differ from TCR repertoires in blood. Compared with non-shared clonotypes, the clonotypes found in all four sorted-subset donors had higher generation probabilities. Pairwise subsampling led to the expectation that sequencing depth would affect the degree of clonotype sharing among donors.

This clone was seen only once. Its antigen is currently not known. There are no base qualities to consult, and no much larger clone falls within one base. The donors were healthy, HIV-negative adults with no recently reported acute infections or vaccinations. All donors were Caucasian adults living in Nashville, Tennessee, USA. CD4+ T cells were enriched through magnetic negative selection, after which naive cells were positively selected on CD45RA and the remaining negative fraction served as the memory subset. After blood collection by leukapheresis, PBMCs were isolated using Ficoll-Histopaque density gradient centrifugation and then cryopreserved in the vapor phase of liquid nitrogen. Purity and quantity of every magnetically sorted T cell population were checked by analytical flow cytometry. Genomic DNA was isolated from each sorted fraction and quantified by UV absorbance on a Nanodrop 2000c.

V is shortened by 0 bases, J by 4 bases, and the region joining them spans 11 bases. CDR1 and CDR2 were assigned from the germline V gene (reference sequence) as SGHNT and YYREEE. The CDR3 runs 15 residues from the cysteine to the phenylalanine. The read is trimmed to its CDR3 DNA, 45 bases read in frame from base 1. TCR CDR3 regions were amplified from genomic DNA by multiplex PCR using the deep immunoSEQ assay. For each cell subset, the extracted genomic DNA was distributed evenly across all wells of several immunoSEQ 96-well plates, and each plate served as one replicate. Each replicate PCR for sorted subsets received approximately 200 ng genomic DNA, equal to roughly 30,000 T cell genomes. Purified libraries were quantified with a Qubit 3.0 fluorometer, sized on a Bioanalyzer 2100, and re-quantified with the KAPA Library Quantification kit. A separate single-read 150-cycle Illumina NextSeq 550 flow cell was used to sequence each immunoSEQ 96-well plate. The original pipeline was this. Because only junctional sequences without quality scores were contained in the immunoSEQ output, filtering matching that applied to full-length reads could not be performed. Sequences were annotated with PyIR, a Python wrapper for IgBLAST v1.9, and V/J genes and CDR3 were assigned using IMGT germline references. Reads were removed for weak V/J assignments (E-value above 1e-6), missing CDR3, stop codons, out-of-frame junctions, or ambiguous translated residues. V3J clonotypes were defined by identical inferred V gene, J gene, and CDR3 amino acid sequence. Percentage overlap between repertoires was computed as shared unique clonotypes divided by the size of the smaller repertoire. RTK rarefaction, the Chao1 estimator, and Recon v2.1 estimates of unobserved clonotypes were used to assess repertoire richness. OLGA was used to compute generation probabilities for all TCRbeta clonotypes that the gDNA method yielded from a handful of donors. This immuneACCESS table, as held by TCRdb, lists in-frame sequences with V and J called but not all clones. Of the missing ones, under half trace to an unresolved V gene in checked studies; the others have no known cause. That table gives V, J and clone size, and the DNA gave D and trimming. The sample table shows fewer than 1.8 million clones, and about 98.5% are seen once. The ten largest make up roughly 0.35% of the sample.

The rearrangement joined TRBV5-4 to TRBJ1-3; TRBD1 is a possible D gene, resting on 5 matching bases. This TCR came from a man younger than 40 in good health. The source material was naive CD4+ T cells sorted from blood. The sample's cell subset or site label, in plain terms: CD45RA+ positively selected. The DNA sequence is as follows: TGTGCCAGCAGCTTGGTGGGGACGGCCGGAAACACCATATATTTT. Translated, it reads CASSLVGTAGNTIYF.